This T cell receptor beta chain originates from a study of CD8 T cells in Susac syndrome. Study-wide points: Acknowledgment was made by the study that its TCR sequencing and HLA analysis involved a relatively small number of individuals.

As for this clonotype: Its antigen is not known.

J was trimmed by 2 bases and V by 8 bases; bases with no gene match: 9. The CDR3 consists of 14 residues. Germline V gives CDR1 LGHDT, CDR2 YNNKEL (reference sequence). Controls matched for sex and age were healthy donors. RNA, at roughly 0.45 to 1 ug, was reverse transcribed with random hexamers. TCRdb independently ran MiXCR on the immunoSEQ multiplex PCR reads; one entry per CDR3 protein. The top ten hold over 0.11% of the sample, which has about 160,000 distinct CDR3 sequences, approximately 92% seen once. The receptor's source is a human donor in good health. Sequences were obtained from CD4+ T cells from PBMCs. This rearrangement joins TRBV3-1 to TRBJ2-7, with 7 bases lining up with TRBD2. The DNA of the CDR3 is TGTGCCAGCGCCACCAGCGGGGCTCCCTACGAGCAGTACTTC. This codes for CASATSGAPYEQYF.